The 27 T cell receptor beta chains reported below all come from one sample, sequenced in a study of shared clonotypes between healthy human individuals. Profiled with immunoSEQ multiplex PCR; TCRdb holds only in-frame clones, not every one. The table includes approximately 2.5 million clones, more than 90% detected once. Source material: naive CD4+ T cells sorted from blood. The subset was: CD45RA+ positively selected. These receptors were collected from a man between 18 and 29 years old in good health.

The chain combines TRBV11-2 with TRBJ2-7, with D perhaps given as TRBD1 or TRBD2 (5 bases each). The germline gives CDR1 SGHAT, CDR2 FQNNGV. Trimming left V 9 bases short and J 0 bases short, with 18 bases between. The CDR3 loop spans 15 amino acids. In DNA, the CDR3 is TGTGCCAGTCAACCAAAGGCAGGGAGCTCCTACGAGCAGTACTTC. Translating gives CASQPKAGSSYEQYF. Together with reference TRBV11-2 and TRBJ2-7, the CDR3 gives the full variable domain: EAGVAQSPRYKIIEKRQSVAFWCNPISGHATLYWYQQILGQGPKLLIQFQNNGVVDDSQLPKDRFSAERLKGVDSTLKIQPAKLEDSAVYLCASQPKAGSSYEQYFGPGTRLTVT.

About this clone itself: The same CDR3 arises from other DNA sequences in this sample as well. The rearrangement joins TRBV4-1 to TRBJ1-5; D remains unclear. V was shortened by 0 bases and J by 4 bases, with 10 bases between the two germline ends. The CDR3 is 15 residues long. Per germline, CDR1 MGHRA and CDR2 YSYEKL. The CDR3 DNA is TGCGCCAGCAGCCAAGAAGGGTTTTCGAATCAGCCCCAGCATTTT. Amino acids: CASSQEGFSNQPQHF.

This clone is a singleton in its sample. This rearrangement joins TRBV27 to TRBJ2-3; a weak D match, TRBD2 (5 bases). CDR1 and CDR2 (germline): MNHEY, SMNVEV (reference sequence). The CDR3 loop spans 13 amino acids. Trimming removed 6 bases from V and 1 base from J, with 8 bases in between. CDR3 sequence: CASRDGGTDTQYF. The DNA of the CDR3 is TGTGCCAGCAGGGACGGGGGCACAGATACGCAGTATTTT.

The J gene is TRBJ2-5, the V gene TRBV6-5, with 12 bases aligning to TRBD2. Germline V lookup: CDR1 MNHEY, CDR2 SVGAGI. This CDR3 spans 16 amino acids. The J segment lost 7 bases and the V segment lost 3 bases, leaving 9 bases of the junction unmatched. CDR3 residues: CASSYSTSGSLGTQYF. The CDR3 nucleotides are TGTGCCAGCAGTTATTCGACTAGCGGGAGTTTGGGGACCCAGTACTTC.

This chain links TRBV2 with TRBJ2-7; D might be TRBD1 or TRBD2, each matching 5 bases. The CDR3 consists of 12 residues. V was pared by 8 bases and J by 3 bases, with 11 bases between. The V gene's germline CDR1 is SNHLY and CDR2 FYNNEI. The CDR3 here is CASLRDGYEQYF. The CDR3 DNA follows: TGTGCCAGCCTCAGGGACGGCTACGAGCAGTACTTC.

The rearrangement links TRBV30 to TRBJ2-1, with 8 bases fitting TRBD1. This CDR3 is built from 15 residues. V shed 4 bases, J shed 2 bases, and the junction held 7 bases outside the gene matches. The V gene's germline CDR1 is GTSNPN and CDR2 SVGIG (reference sequence). CDR3 in amino acids: CAWNLRDRTYNEQFF. CDR3 DNA sequence: TGTGCCTGGAATCTCAGGGACAGGACCTACAATGAGCAGTTCTTC.

The rearrangement links TRBV19 to TRBJ2-1; the match to TRBD1 covers 9 bases. CDR3 length: 14 residues. Germline lookup yields CDR1 LNHDA and CDR2 SQIVND (reference sequence). Trimming took 6 bases from V and 5 from J; bases not matched to a gene: 5. Written as DNA, the CDR3 is TGTGCCAGTAGCGTCGGACAGGGGAACAATGAGCAGTTCTTC. Translated: CASSVGQGNNEQFF.

The genes are TRBV30 and TRBJ2-1; 9 nucleotides agree with TRBD1. This CDR3 is built from 15 residues. The trim removed 4 bases at V and 9 bases at J, leaving 13 bases unmatched. Germline CDR1 reads GTSNPN; CDR2 reads SVGIG (reference sequence). CDR3: CAWNGQGPGGGEQFF. The CDR3, as DNA: TGTGCCTGGAACGGACAGGGGCCCGGAGGAGGTGAGCAGTTCTTC. The full variable domain, with the rest looked up from reference TRBV30 and TRBJ2-1, is SQTIHQWPATLVQPVGSPLSLECTVEGTSNPNLYWYRQAAGRGLQLLFYSVGIGQISSEVPQNLSASRPQDRQFILSSKKLLLSDSGFYLCAWNGQGPGGGEQFFGPGTRLTVL.

The rearrangement links TRBV15 to TRBJ1-4, with D unresolved. The CDR3 totals 15 residues. In germline, CDR1 is LNHNV, CDR2 YYDKDF (reference sequence). Trimming stripped 0 bases from V and 6 bases from J, with 11 bases between. In nucleotides, the CDR3 is TGTGCCACCAGCAGAGATTATCAGGTCGATGAAAAACTGTTTTTT. Translating it yields CATSRDYQVDEKLFF.

The chain combines TRBV28 with TRBJ2-3; 12 positions match TRBD1. The CDR3 covers 17 residues. Germline values: CDR1 MDHEN, CDR2 SYDVKM. Germline trimming cut 4 bases from V and 6 bases from J; bases unmatched to any gene: 11. This CDR3 reads CASSSGPGQGAGDTQYF. As DNA, the CDR3 is TGTGCCAGCAGTTCCGGACCGGGACAGGGGGCAGGGGATACGCAGTATTTT. Using reference TRBV28 and TRBJ2-3 for the parts outside the CDR3, the full variable domain is DVKVTQSSRYLVKRTGEKVFLECVQDMDHENMFWYRQDPGLGLRLIYFSYDVKMKEKGDIPEGYSVSREKKERFSLILESASTNQTSMYLCASSSGPGQGAGDTQYFGPGTRLTVL.

This clone came up a few times. The genes are TRBV7-9 and TRBJ1-4; tentative D call: TRBD1 (6 bases). Trimming removed 5 bases at V and 5 bases at J, with 12 bases between. Germline CDR1 SEHNR, CDR2 FQNEAQ (reference sequence). The CDR3 has 14 residues. This CDR3 reads CASSAITGNEKLFF. The CDR3 DNA sequence: TGTGCCAGCAGCGCAATCACAGGGAATGAAAAACTGTTTTTT.

This chain uses TRBV28 with TRBJ1-4, with 7 bases aligning to TRBD1. After removal of 3 bases from V and 4 bases from J, the junction contained 2 bases not matched to a gene. The CDR3 contains 14 residues. Per germline, CDR1 MDHEN and CDR2 SYDVKM. The CDR3 region has the DNA TGTGCCAGCAGTTTTCAGGGGGTTAATGAAAAACTGTTTTTT. It specifies CASSFQGVNEKLFF. Looking up the rest from reference TRBV28 and TRBJ1-4 gives the full variable domain: DVKVTQSSRYLVKRTGEKVFLECVQDMDHENMFWYRQDPGLGLRLIYFSYDVKMKEKGDIPEGYSVSREKKERFSLILESASTNQTSMYLCASSFQGVNEKLFFGSGTQLSVL.

The chain couples TRBV18 to TRBJ1-5; 7 positions match TRBD1. Looked up from germline, CDR1 is KGHSH and CDR2 is LQKENI. This CDR3 contains 15 residues. Germline trimming cut 3 bases from V and 7 bases from J; bases unmatched to any gene: 9. The CDR3 loop is CASSPLEGAGQPQHF. The CDR3 DNA reads TGTGCCAGCTCACCGTTAGAGGGGGCAGGACAGCCCCAGCATTTT.

This clone was seen a handful of times. The same CDR3 can be traced to other DNA sequences in this sample. The chain joins TRBV5-1 to TRBJ1-1, with D possibly matching TRBD1 (6 bases). V was pared by 1 base and J by 1 base, with 8 bases between. This CDR3 comprises 14 residues. Germline V gene data show CDR1 as SGHRS and CDR2 as YFSETQ. As DNA, the CDR3 is TGCGCCAGCAGCTTGCAAGGGGGGAACACTGAAGCTTTCTTT. It translates to CASSLQGGNTEAFF.

V usage is TRBV10-3 and J usage is TRBJ2-1; D is unresolved. V dropped 3 bases and J dropped 0 bases, with 12 bases sitting between them. CDR1 ENHRY and CDR2 SYGVKD come from the germline V gene. The CDR3 runs to 16 residues. The CDR3 is CAISEGFLSSYNEQFF. DNA of the CDR3: TGTGCCATCAGTGAAGGCTTCCTTAGCTCCTACAATGAGCAGTTCTTC.

This chain connects TRBV23-1 to TRBJ2-5; 8 bases line up with TRBD2. TRBV23-1 is an ORF for which the function is uncertain. The CDR3 sequence is 19 residues long. J lost 4 bases, V lost 3 bases, and 19 bases had no gene match. This CDR3 is CASSQGGRFGGARLETQYF. DNA for the CDR3: TGCGCCAGCAGTCAGGGCGGACGCTTCGGGGGGGCGAGATTAGAGACCCAGTACTTC.

The gene calls are TRBV6-5 and TRBJ1-5; 7 nucleotides align to TRBD1. Trimming at V came to 6 bases and at J to 4 bases, leaving 6 bases not matched to a gene. The CDR3 is 14 residues long. CDR1 and CDR2 (germline): MNHEY, SVGAGI. The CDR3 coding sequence is TGTGCCAGCAGAACAGCAGGGGGGAATCAGCCCCAGCATTTT. Translating gives CASRTAGGNQPQHF.

The V gene is TRBV19, the J gene TRBJ2-7; possibly TRBD1 for D (5 bases). The CDR3 loop spans 15 amino acids. Germline V lookup: CDR1 LNHDA, CDR2 SQIVND (reference sequence). V lost 3 bases and J 4 bases, leaving 16 bases between the germline ends. CDR3 coding DNA: TGTGCCAGTAGTATCTCAGCCAGGAAGGGGTACGAGCAGTACTTC. This codes for CASSISARKGYEQYF.

CDR3 bases: TGTGCCAGCAGCTTAGGCCCCGGGGGGGCTTTGGACGAGCAGTACTTC. It translates to CASSLGPGGALDEQYF. V gene TRBV7-8 combines with J gene TRBJ2-7, with 8 bases matching TRBD2. Trimming at V came to 1 base and at J to 5 bases, leaving 10 bases not matched to a gene. CDR1 and CDR2 (germline): SGHVS, FQNEAQ. The CDR3 is 16 amino acids.

This chain joins TRBV4-2 and TRBJ2-1; no clear D gene. Germline V gives CDR1 LGHNA, CDR2 YNFKEQ. The ends were cut back, 3 bases at V and 6 bases at J, with 9 bases in the middle. The CDR3 spans 13 residues. The CDR3 is CASSHGPANEQFF. CDR3 sequence (DNA): TGTGCCAGCAGCCACGGCCCGGCCAATGAGCAGTTCTTC.

This clone was detected a few times. Distinct nucleotide sequences in the sample also encode this CDR3. The chain combines TRBV29-1 with TRBJ1-1; 7 nucleotides line up with TRBD1. This CDR3 contains 12 residues. Germline loops: CDR1 SQVTM, CDR2 ANQGSEA. The J segment lost 1 base and the V segment lost 4 bases, leaving 0 bases of the junction unmatched. The CDR3: CSVGQGNTEAFF. The CDR3 coding sequence is TGCAGCGTTGGACAGGGGAACACTGAAGCTTTCTTT.

The CDR3 loop is CAWSRQGAGVQPQHF. The CDR3 region has the DNA TGTGCCTGGAGTCGACAGGGGGCAGGGGTTCAGCCCCAGCATTTT. The chain has TRBV30 and TRBJ1-5, with 10 positions matching TRBD1. J was trimmed by 6 bases and V by 2 bases; bases with no gene match: 7. CDR1 and CDR2 from the germline V gene are GTSNPN and SVGIG (reference sequence). The CDR3 is made up of 15 amino acids.

The V gene is TRBV5-1, the J gene TRBJ2-5; D perhaps matches TRBD2 (6 bases). Trimming took off 3 bases at V and 5 bases at J, with 14 bases between the two ends. Per the germline V gene, CDR1 is SGHRS and CDR2 is YFSETQ. The CDR3 is 14 amino acids. The CDR3 reads CASSWDGSGETQYF. In DNA, the CDR3 is TGCGCCAGCAGCTGGGACGGGAGCGGGGAGACCCAGTACTTC.

As concerns this clone: Other nucleotide sequences in the sample specify the same CDR3. The chain employs TRBV7-2 and TRBJ1-1, with a weak D call TRBD1 (5 bases). Trimming removed 1 base at V and 3 bases at J, with 6 bases between. This CDR3 spans 13 amino acids. The germline V gene encodes CDR1 SGHTA and CDR2 FQGNSA. The CDR3 loop is CASSLDRYTEAFF. In DNA, the CDR3 is TGTGCCAGCAGCTTAGACAGGTACACTGAAGCTTTCTTT.

This clone has a single count. The gene calls are TRBV28 and TRBJ2-7; TRBD1 aligns across 8 bases. CDR1 is MDHEN, CDR2 SYDVKM, per germline. V trimming: 4 bases; J trimming: 1 base; junction bases outside the gene matches: 12. This CDR3 has 17 residues. The CDR3 is CASSSSALTGGSYEQYF. The CDR3 DNA follows: TGTGCCAGCAGTTCGTCAGCGCTTACAGGGGGGTCCTACGAGCAGTACTTC.

A remark on this clone: Other nucleotide sequences from this sample produce the same CDR3. The gene calls are TRBV2 and TRBJ2-7; 8 positions agree with TRBD2. V was clipped by 4 bases and J by 4 bases; unmatched bases: 0. Germline CDR1 reads SNHLY; CDR2 reads FYNNEI. The CDR3 runs to 12 residues. In nucleotides, the CDR3 is TGTGCCAGCAGTGGCGGGGGGTACGAGCAGTACTTC. Amino acids: CASSGGGYEQYF.

The rearrangement joins TRBV5-1 to TRBJ2-7; no clear D gene. Germline V CDR1 and CDR2: SGHRS, YFSETQ. The CDR3 has 15 amino acids. Trimming took 4 bases from V and 0 from J, leaving 14 bases between them. CDR3 bases: TGCGCCAGCAGCCCCGGAGACAAGAGCTCCTACGAGCAGTACTTC. As protein: CASSPGDKSSYEQYF.